The clone carrying this T cell receptor (beta chain) has only a few counts. The antigen is undetermined. Treatment described: oral pan-JAK inhibitor, 5-10 mg twice daily. The data originate from a study of CD8+ T cells in alopecia areata. Study observations and caveats: While patients received tofacitinib, many expanded lesional clones remained present in scalp and blood. Clonality exceeded that of normal scalp in lesional scalp, most notably in alopecia totalis/universalis. Relative to mice, TCR sharing across patients was less clear, a difference possibly HLA-related.

Germline CDR1 is SGHRS and CDR2 is YFSETQ. Losses at the gene ends were 4 bases for V and 3 bases for J; bases not matched to a gene: 7. CDR3 length: 14 residues. TCR sequencing used cDNA made by reverse transcription of extracted RNA. This table comes from immunoSEQ multiplex PCR, and its TCRdb copy is limited to in-frame clones, with some not included. Seen here are some 180,000 clones, about 55% observed once, and the top ten hold roughly 10%. Sequencing was performed on CD8+ T cells sorted from blood, taken at week 24, from a patient treated with tofacitinib. This clonotype originated in a human donor with alopecia areata. The chain is built from TRBV5-1 and TRBJ2-7; 7 positions agree with TRBD1. DNA for the CDR3: TGCGCCAGCAGCATCAGACAGGGTGGCTACGAGCAGTACTTC. Its protein product is CASSIRQGGYEQYF. The variable domain in full, completed from reference TRBV5-1 and TRBJ2-7, reads KAGVTQTPRYLIKTRGQQVTLSCSPISGHRSVSWYQQTPGQGLQFLFEYFSETQRNKGNFPGRFSGRQFSNSRSEMNVSTLELGDSALYLCASSIRQGGYEQYFGPGTRLTVT.